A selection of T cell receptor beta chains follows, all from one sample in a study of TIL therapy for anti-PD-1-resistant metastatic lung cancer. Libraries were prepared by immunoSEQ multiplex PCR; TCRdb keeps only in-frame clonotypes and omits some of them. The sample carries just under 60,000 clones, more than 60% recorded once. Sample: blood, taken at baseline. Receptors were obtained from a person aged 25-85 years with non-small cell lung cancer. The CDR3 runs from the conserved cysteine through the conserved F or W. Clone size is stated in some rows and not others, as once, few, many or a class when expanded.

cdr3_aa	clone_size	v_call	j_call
CASSPLRGNGRATGRGNQPQHF	.	TRBV19	TRBJ1-5
CASLGEGASWGYTF	.	TRBV28	TRBJ1-2
CASSSRAGAGNTIYF	.	TRBV28	TRBJ1-3
CASTNRDNSYEQYF	.	TRBV10-3	TRBJ2-7
CASSLVGTGANTEAFF	medium-sized	TRBV7-2	TRBJ1-1
CSVGRDRGRGEQYF	.	TRBV29-1	TRBJ2-7
CASSPQSDRGNEKLFF	.	TRBV5-5	TRBJ1-4
CASSPRGFPGNEQFF	.	TRBV9	TRBJ2-1
CASSFSRASYNEQFF	.	TRBV7-9	TRBJ2-1
CASSLEAGSYNEQFF	.	TRBV11-3	TRBJ2-1
CASSDGPGTGMNQPQHF	.	TRBV6-1	TRBJ1-5
CASSPEGLGANVLTF	.	TRBV11-2	TRBJ2-6
CASSLFKQSYTDTQYF	.	TRBV5-1	TRBJ2-3
CATGDGLNSPLHF	.	TRBV11-3	TRBJ1-6
CASSGPGPGLASNEQFF	.	TRBV19	TRBJ2-1
CASSEDGAYYGYTF	.	TRBV2	TRBJ1-2
CASSLMGQGTVNTEAFF	.	TRBV7-3	TRBJ1-1
CASSEGEGGGYGYTF	.	TRBV6-1	TRBJ1-2
CASSPKQGLGQETQYF	.	TRBV7-2	TRBJ2-5
CASSQDYLETRYNEQFF	.	TRBV4-3	TRBJ2-1
CATSRRQNSYEQYF	.	TRBV15	TRBJ2-7
CASSETSGGANEQFF	.	TRBV7-7	TRBJ2-1
CASSLGQGEQFF	.	TRBV5-1	TRBJ2-1
CASSSPLAPYEQYF	.	TRBV5-4	TRBJ2-7
CASGLRYF	few	TRBV12-5	TRBJ2-4